The table lists the clone carrying this T cell receptor (beta chain) with a few counts. Its cognate antigen is unknown. Regions amplified from RNA transcripts were the TCR beta CDR3 regions. HTBI primers drove first-round RT-PCR of the TCR CDR3. TCRdb processed the multiplex PCR reads anew with MiXCR; each CDR3 protein has one entry. The profile shows 490,000 or so distinct CDR3 sequences, under 25% of them singletons. The data derive from a study of T cells in Graves' hyperthyroidism and ophthalmopathy. Overall study: Prior to any treatment, at the point of initial diagnosis, peripheral blood was collected. Study observations and caveats: The authors' 13 V-J model separated ophthalmopathy from stable hyperthyroidism. Ophthalmopathy onset followed model prediction by a median about six months.

This CDR3 comprises 14 residues. CDR1 and CDR2 (germline): SGHAT, FQNNGV. V was cut by 3 bases and J by 3 bases, with 9 bases left in between. Sequenced: blood. The V call is TRBV11-2, the J call TRBJ1-5, with TRBD1 as a possible D gene (6 bases). The sequence derives from a woman in her 70s with Graves' ophthalmopathy. The CDR3 is CASSFGGANQPQHF. The DNA for the CDR3 is TGTGCCAGCAGCTTTGGGGGGGCCAATCAGCCCCAGCATTTT. The full variable domain, in which reference TRBV11-2 and TRBJ1-5 provide the parts outside the CDR3, is EAGVAQSPRYKIIEKRQSVAFWCNPISGHATLYWYQQILGQGPKLLIQFQNNGVVDDSQLPKDRFSAERLKGVDSTLKIQPAKLEDSAVYLCASSFGGANQPQHFGDGTRLSIL.